The following is a TCR beta chain sequence with its context. The antigen remains unidentified. Deletions cut 3 bases from V and 6 bases from J, with 9 bases between. The CDR3 spans 12 residues. Germline loops: CDR1 DFQATT, CDR2 SNEGSKA (reference sequence). This specimen belongs to a study of post-analysis software for immune sequencing data. Study background: There were relapsing-remitting, secondary progressive and progressive-relapsing multiple sclerosis among the disease courses included. Broader study findings: By F measure, samples from a shared preparation batch strongly co-clustered. Elevated frequency relative to controls characterized four or five TRBV segments in patients, TRBV5-6, TRBV5-1 and TRBV20-1 among them.

Included in the TCR beta cDNA libraries were unique molecular identifiers. TCRdb re-called the PCR reads with MiXCR, one entry per CDR3 protein. The data hold around 700,000 distinct CDR3 sequences, with 55% to 70% observed a single time. The clonotype comes from a girl aged 2-15 years with multiple sclerosis. This sequence joins TRBV20-1 and TRBJ2-1; D is unresolved. The sequencing sample was made of blood. Here the CDR3 reads CSASLGTNEQFF. The DNA for the CDR3 is TGCAGTGCTAGTCTTGGTACCAATGAGCAGTTCTTC.